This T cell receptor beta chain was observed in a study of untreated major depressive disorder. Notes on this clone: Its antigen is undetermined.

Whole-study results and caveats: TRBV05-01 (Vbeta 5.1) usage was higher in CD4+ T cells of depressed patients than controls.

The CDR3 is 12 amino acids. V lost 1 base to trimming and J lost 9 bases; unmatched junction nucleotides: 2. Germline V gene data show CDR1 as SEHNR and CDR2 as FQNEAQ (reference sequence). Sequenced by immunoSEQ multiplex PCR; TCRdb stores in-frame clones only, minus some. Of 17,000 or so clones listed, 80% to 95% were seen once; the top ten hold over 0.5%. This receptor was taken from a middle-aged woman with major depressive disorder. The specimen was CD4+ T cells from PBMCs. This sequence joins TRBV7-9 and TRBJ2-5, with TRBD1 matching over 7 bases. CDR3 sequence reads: CASSLGDSSQYF. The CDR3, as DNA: TGTGCCAGCAGCTTAGGGGACAGTTCCCAGTACTTC.